The sequence of this T cell receptor beta chain was determined in a study of T cells in Graves' hyperthyroidism and ophthalmopathy. The V segment lost 8 bases and the J segment 4 bases; nucleotides outside the gene matches: 9. Germline CDR1 is MNHEY and CDR2 is SVGEGT. This CDR3 has 15 amino acids. This clonotype was seen repeatedly, ten times or more. From RNA transcripts, TCR beta CDR3 regions were amplified. Initially, a first-round RT-PCR of the TCR CDR3 employed the HTBI primer set. TCRdb re-analysed the multiplex PCR reads in MiXCR, keeping a single row per CDR3 protein. The sample carries some 420,000 distinct CDR3 sequences, roughly 13% recorded once.

The sequence came from a woman aged 18 to 35 with Graves' hyperthyroidism. The sequencing sample was made of blood. The gene calls are TRBV6-2 or TRBV6-3 and TRBJ2-7; 12 nucleotides agree with TRBD2. The CDR3 spells CASQRLAGELYEQYF. DNA for the CDR3: TGTGCCAGCCAGAGACTAGCGGGAGAGTTGTACGAGCAGTACTTC.